This T cell receptor beta chain comes out of a study of human T cells and chemical hapten exposure. Study-level background: Each patch test put 0.01% DPC on the upper back, and results were read at 6 days. Study-wide findings and caveats: Correlating positively with patch test score were the PT1 expanded TCR counts.

MiXCR, run by TCRdb on the RACE reads, gives a single entry per CDR3 protein. This sample has 180,000 or so distinct CDR3 sequences, with 20% to 25% found just once. As to time point: patch test 1, 2 weeks after DPC sensitization. Stated treatment: therapeutic diphenylcyclopropenone sensitization with weekly scalp DPC. On this clonotype: Its antigen remains unknown.

V was clipped by 7 bases and J by 0 bases, with 10 bases between them. CDR1 SGHRS and CDR2 YFSETQ come from the germline V gene. The CDR3 has 14 amino acids. The TCR sequence derives from a woman aged 45 to 65 with alopecia areata. Some clones in this sample may be carry-over from other donors' samples. Source: whole blood, taken in connection with sensitization to the hapten diphenylcyclopropenone (DPC). The J gene is TRBJ1-4, the V gene TRBV5-1; the D is unclear. This chain's CDR3 is CASSDPATNEKLFF. The CDR3 DNA is TGCGCCAGCTCGGACCCCGCAACTAATGAAAAACTGTTTTTT.